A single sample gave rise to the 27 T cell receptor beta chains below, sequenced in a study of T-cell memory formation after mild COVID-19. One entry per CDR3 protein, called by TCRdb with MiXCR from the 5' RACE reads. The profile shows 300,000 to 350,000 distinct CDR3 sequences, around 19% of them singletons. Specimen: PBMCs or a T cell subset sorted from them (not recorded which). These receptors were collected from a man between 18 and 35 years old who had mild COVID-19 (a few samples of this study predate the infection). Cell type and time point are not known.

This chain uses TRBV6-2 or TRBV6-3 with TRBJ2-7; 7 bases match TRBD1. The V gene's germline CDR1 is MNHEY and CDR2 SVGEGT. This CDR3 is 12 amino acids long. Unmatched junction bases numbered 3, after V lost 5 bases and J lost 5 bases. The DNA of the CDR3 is TGTGCCAGCAGTCGACAGGGCAACGAGCAGTACGTC. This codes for CASSRQGNEQYV.

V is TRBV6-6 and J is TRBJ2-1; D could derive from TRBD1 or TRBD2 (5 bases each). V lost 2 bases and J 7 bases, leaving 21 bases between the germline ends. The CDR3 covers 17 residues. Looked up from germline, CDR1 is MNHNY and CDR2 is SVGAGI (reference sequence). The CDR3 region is CASSYQVGDSSFNEQFF. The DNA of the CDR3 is TGTGCCAGCAGTTACCAGGTGGGGGATTCGAGCTTTAATGAGCAGTTCTTC.

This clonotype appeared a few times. This CDR3 is CASSLTSGGAYEQYF. CDR3 DNA: TGTGCCAGCAGCTTGACTAGCGGGGGGGCCTACGAGCAGTACTTC. This sequence joins TRBV7-8 and TRBJ2-7; 14 positions agree with TRBD2. CDR1 is SGHVS, CDR2 FQNEAQ, per germline. V gave up 3 bases and J gave up 2 bases; unmatched junction bases: 0. This CDR3 is 15 amino acids long.

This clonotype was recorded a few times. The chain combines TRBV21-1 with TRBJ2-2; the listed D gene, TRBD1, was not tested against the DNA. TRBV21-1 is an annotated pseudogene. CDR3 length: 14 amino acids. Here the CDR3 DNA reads TGTGCCAGAGGGACATCTGCGCGGACCGGGGAGCTGTTTTTT. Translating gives CARGTSARTGELFF.

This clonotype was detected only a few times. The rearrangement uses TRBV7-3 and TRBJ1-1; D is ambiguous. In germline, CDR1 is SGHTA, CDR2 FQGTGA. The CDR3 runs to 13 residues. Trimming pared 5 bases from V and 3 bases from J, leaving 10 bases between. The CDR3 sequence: CASSNNGDTEAFF. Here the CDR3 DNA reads TGTGCCAGCAGCAATAATGGGGACACTGAAGCTTTCTTT.

The CDR3, as DNA: TGTGCCAGCACCCAGCGGCGGGGAAAGACCCAGTACTTC. Its translation: CASTQRRGKTQYF. The rearrangement uses TRBV7-8 and TRBJ2-5, with D possibly matching TRBD2 (6 bases). Trimming removed 7 bases from V and 6 bases from J, with 15 bases in between. Germline CDR1 and CDR2: SGHVS and FQNEAQ. This CDR3 has 13 residues. The full variable domain, in which reference TRBV7-8 and TRBJ2-5 provide the parts outside the CDR3, is GAGVSQSPRYKVAKRGQDVALRCDPISGHVSLFWYQQALGQGPEFLTYFQNEAQLDKSGLPSDRFFAERPEGSVSTLKIQRTQQEDSAVYLCASTQRRGKTQYFGPGTRLLVL.

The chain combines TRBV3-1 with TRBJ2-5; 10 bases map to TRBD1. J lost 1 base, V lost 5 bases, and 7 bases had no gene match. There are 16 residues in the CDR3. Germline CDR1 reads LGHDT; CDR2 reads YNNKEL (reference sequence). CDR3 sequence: CASSKAGTGAQETQYF. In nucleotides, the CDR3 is TGTGCCAGCAGCAAAGCGGGGACAGGGGCCCAAGAGACCCAGTACTTC.

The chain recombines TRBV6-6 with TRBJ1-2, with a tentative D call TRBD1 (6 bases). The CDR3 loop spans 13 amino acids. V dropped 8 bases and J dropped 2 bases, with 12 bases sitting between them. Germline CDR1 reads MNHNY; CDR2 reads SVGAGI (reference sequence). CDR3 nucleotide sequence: TGTGCCAGCGGGGGGCAAAGGAACTATGGCTACACCTTC. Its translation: CASGGQRNYGYTF.

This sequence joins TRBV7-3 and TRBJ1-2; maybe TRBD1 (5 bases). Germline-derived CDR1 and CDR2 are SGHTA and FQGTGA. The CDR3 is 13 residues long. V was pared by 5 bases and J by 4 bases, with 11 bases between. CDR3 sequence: CASSPAGRYGYTF. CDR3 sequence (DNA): TGTGCCAGCAGCCCCGCAGGGCGCTATGGCTACACCTTC.

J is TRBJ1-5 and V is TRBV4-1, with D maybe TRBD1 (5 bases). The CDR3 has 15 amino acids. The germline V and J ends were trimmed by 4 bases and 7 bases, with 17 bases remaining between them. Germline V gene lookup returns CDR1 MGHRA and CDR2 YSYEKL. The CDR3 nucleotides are TGCGCCAGCAGCCCCCGGGGGGTTACGGGGCAGCCCCAGCATTTT. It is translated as CASSPRGVTGQPQHF.

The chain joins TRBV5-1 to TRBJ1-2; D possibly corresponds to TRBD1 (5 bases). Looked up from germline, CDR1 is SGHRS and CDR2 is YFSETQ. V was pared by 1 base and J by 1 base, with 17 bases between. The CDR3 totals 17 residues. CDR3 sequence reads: CASSLFLGAPINYGYTF. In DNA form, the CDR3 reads TGCGCCAGCAGCTTGTTCCTAGGGGCACCCATTAACTATGGCTACACCTTC. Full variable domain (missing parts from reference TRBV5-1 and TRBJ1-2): KAGVTQTPRYLIKTRGQQVTLSCSPISGHRSVSWYQQTPGQGLQFLFEYFSETQRNKGNFPGRFSGRQFSNSRSEMNVSTLELGDSALYLCASSLFLGAPINYGYTFGSGTRLTVV.

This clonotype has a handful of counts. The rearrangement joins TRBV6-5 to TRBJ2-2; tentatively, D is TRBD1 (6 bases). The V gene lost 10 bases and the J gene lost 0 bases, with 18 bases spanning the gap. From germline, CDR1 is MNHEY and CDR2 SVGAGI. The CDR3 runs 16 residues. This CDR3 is CATKTPGHSNTGELFF. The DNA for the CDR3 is TGTGCCACCAAAACGCCGGGACACTCGAACACCGGGGAGCTGTTTTTT.

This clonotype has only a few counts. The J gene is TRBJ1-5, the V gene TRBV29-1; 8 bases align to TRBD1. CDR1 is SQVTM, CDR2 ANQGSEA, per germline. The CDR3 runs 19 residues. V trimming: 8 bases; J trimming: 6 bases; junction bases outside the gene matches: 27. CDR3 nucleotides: TGCAGCCTCCGGACCCAATTTGGGTACGCCGGACAGGGCTGTCAGCCCCAGCATTTT. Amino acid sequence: CSLRTQFGYAGQGCQPQHF.

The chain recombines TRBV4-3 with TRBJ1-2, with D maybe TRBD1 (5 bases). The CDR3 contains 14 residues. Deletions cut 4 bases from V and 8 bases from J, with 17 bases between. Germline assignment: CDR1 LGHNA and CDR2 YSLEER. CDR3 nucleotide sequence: TGCGCCAGCAGCCCCGGGGGGAATAATGACGGCTACACCTTC. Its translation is CASSPGGNNDGYTF.

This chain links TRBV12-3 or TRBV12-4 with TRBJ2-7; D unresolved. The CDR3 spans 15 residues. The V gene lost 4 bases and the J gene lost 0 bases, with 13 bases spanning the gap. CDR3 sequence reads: CASSSPPLGSYEQYF. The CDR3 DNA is TGTGCCAGCAGTTCCCCCCCTCTCGGCTCCTACGAGCAGTACTTC.

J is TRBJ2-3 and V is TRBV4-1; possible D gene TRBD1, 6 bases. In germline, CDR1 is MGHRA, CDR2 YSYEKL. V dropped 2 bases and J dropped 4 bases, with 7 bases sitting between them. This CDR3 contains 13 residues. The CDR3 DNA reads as TGCGCCAGCAGCCAACCAGGGGCAGATACGCAGTATTTT. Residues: CASSQPGADTQYF.

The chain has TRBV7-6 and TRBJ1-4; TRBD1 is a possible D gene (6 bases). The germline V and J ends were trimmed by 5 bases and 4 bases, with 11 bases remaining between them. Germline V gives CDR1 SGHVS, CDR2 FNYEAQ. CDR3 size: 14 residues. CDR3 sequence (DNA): TGTGCCAGCAGCCCAGGACAGCTTAATGAAAAACTGTTTTTT. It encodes CASSPGQLNEKLFF.

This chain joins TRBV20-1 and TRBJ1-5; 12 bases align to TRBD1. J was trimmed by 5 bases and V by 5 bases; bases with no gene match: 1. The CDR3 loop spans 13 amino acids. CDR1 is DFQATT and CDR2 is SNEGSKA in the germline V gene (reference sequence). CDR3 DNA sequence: TGCAGTGCTGGGACAGGGGGCCATCAGCCCCAGCATTTT. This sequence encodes CSAGTGGHQPQHF.

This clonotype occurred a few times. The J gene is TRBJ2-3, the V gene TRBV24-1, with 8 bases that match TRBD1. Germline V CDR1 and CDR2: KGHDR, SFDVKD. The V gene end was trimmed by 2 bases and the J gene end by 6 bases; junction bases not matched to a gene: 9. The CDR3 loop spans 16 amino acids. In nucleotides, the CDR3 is TGTGCCACCAGTGATTATCCGCAGGGGGCGAGGGATACGCAGTATTTT. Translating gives CATSDYPQGARDTQYF.

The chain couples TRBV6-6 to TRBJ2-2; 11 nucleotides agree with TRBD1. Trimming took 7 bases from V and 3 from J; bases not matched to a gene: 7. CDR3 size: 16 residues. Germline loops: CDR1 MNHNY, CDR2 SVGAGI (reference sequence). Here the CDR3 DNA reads TGTGCCAGCATCAACCGGACAGGGGGCTACACCGGGGAGCTGTTTTTT. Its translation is CASINRTGGYTGELFF.

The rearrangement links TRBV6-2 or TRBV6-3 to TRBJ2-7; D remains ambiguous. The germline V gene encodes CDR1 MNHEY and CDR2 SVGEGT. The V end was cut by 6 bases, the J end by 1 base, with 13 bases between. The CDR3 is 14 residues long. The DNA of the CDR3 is TGTGCCAGCAGCCGACCGGAAGCATCCTACGAGCAGTACTTC. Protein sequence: CASSRPEASYEQYF.

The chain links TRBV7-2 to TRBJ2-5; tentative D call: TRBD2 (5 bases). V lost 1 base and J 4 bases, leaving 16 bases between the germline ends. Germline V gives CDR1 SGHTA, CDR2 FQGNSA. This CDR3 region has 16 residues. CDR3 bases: TGTGCCAGCAGCTTAGTCGGCCGGCGGCTAGCAGAGACCCAGTACTTC. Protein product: CASSLVGRRLAETQYF. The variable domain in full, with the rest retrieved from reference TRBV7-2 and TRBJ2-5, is GAGVSQSPSNKVTEKGKDVELRCDPISGHTALYWYRQSLGQGLEFLIYFQGNSAPDKSGLPSDRFSAERTGGSVSTLTIQRTQQEDSAVYLCASSLVGRRLAETQYFGPGTRLLVL.

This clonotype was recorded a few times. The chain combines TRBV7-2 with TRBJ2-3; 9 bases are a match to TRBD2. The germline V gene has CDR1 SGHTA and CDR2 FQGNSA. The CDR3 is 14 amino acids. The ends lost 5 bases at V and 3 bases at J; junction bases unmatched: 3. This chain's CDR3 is CASSISGGTDTQYF. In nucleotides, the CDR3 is TGTGCCAGCAGCATTAGCGGGGGTACAGATACGCAGTATTTT. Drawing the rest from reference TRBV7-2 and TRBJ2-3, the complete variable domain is GAGVSQSPSNKVTEKGKDVELRCDPISGHTALYWYRQSLGQGLEFLIYFQGNSAPDKSGLPSDRFSAERTGGSVSTLTIQRTQQEDSAVYLCASSISGGTDTQYFGPGTRLTVL.

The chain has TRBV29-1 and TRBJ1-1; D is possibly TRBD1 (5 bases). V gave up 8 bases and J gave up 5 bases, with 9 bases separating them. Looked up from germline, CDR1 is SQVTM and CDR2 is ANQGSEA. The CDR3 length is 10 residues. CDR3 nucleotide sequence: TGCAGCATGGGGGGTACTGAAGCTTTCTTT. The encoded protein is CSMGGTEAFF.

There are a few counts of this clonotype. CDR3 in amino acids: CASSQDNIHPQYF. In DNA, the CDR3 is TGCGCCAGCAGCCAAGATAACATTCATCCGCAGTATTTT. The chain combines TRBV4-3 with TRBJ2-3; D gene uncertain. This CDR3 spans 13 amino acids. The V end lost 0 bases, the J end lost 10 bases, and 11 bases lay between the germline ends. The V gene's germline CDR1 is LGHNA and CDR2 YSLEER.

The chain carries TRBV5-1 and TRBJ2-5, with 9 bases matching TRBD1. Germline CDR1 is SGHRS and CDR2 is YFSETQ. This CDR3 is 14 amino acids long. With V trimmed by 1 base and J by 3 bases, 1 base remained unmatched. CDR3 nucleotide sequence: TGCGCCAGCAGCTTGAGGACAGGGGAAGAGACCCAGTACTTC. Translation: CASSLRTGEETQYF.

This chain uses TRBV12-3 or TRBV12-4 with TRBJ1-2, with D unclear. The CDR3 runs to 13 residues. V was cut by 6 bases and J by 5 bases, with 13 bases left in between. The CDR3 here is CASRNARGYGYTF. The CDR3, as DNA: TGTGCCAGCAGGAACGCGCGGGGATATGGCTACACCTTC.